Listed below are T cell receptor beta chains from one sample, sequenced in a study of control samples from healthy donors and cancer patients. Generated by immunoSEQ multiplex PCR, the TCRdb table keeps only in-frame clones and is missing some. The sample contains about 120,000 clones, around 86% of which appear only once. The specimen was blood. Every receptor here comes from a man aged 40-55 years in good health. The CDR3 runs from the conserved cysteine through the conserved F or W. D genes are given only for firm matches. Clone size is not always given. Where it is, it says once, few, many or a class for expanded clones.

TRBJ1-3	.	.	TRBV7-9	TGTGCCAGCAGCTTAGCTCTCAGGGGTAGAAACACCATATATTTT	CASSLALRGRNTIYF
TRBJ2-7	.	.	TRBV18	TGTGCCAGCTCACCAGGGGTCGGGGGCGCCGAGCAGTACTTC	CASSPGVGGAEQYF
TRBJ2-1	.	.	TRBV6-5	TGTGCCAGCAAAAAGCGAGAATACAATGAGCAGTTCTTC	CASKKREYNEQFF
TRBJ1-5	few	TRBD1	TRBV3-1/TRBV3-2	TGTGCCAGCAGCCCCCGGGGACAGGGGGGTCAGCCCCAGCATTTT	CASSPRGQGGQPQHF
TRBJ2-3	.	.	TRBV10-3	TGTGCCATCAGTCTCACTAGCTCCGATAGAGCAGATACGCAGTATTTT	CAISLTSSDRADTQYF
TRBJ2-1	.	.	TRBV5-1	TGCGCCAGCCAAGACAGCCTCAGCTCCTACAATGAGCAGTTCTTC	CASQDSLSSYNEQFF
TRBJ2-5	.	TRBD2	TRBV3-1/TRBV3-2	TGTGCCAGCAGCCTTTGGACTAGCGGGGGGACTGCCCAAGAGACCCAGTACTTC	CASSLWTSGGTAQETQYF
TRBJ1-1	.	.	TRBV21-1	TGTGCCAGCAGCAATTTAGACAGGTACCCCAGTGAAGCTTTCTTT	CASSNLDRYPSEAFF
TRBJ2-4	.	TRBD1	TRBV12-3/TRBV12-4	TGTGCCAGCAGTACCGGGACAGTGAACATTCAGTACTTC	CASSTGTVNIQYF
TRBJ2-3	.	.	TRBV9	TGTGCCAGCAGCGTAGCGGGGGGCCTAGTAGCCACAGATACGCAGTATTTT	CASSVAGGLVATDTQYF
TRBJ1-2	.	TRBD1	TRBV4-3	TGCGCCAGCAGCCGCCGGACAGGGATAGGCTATGGCTACACCTTC	CASSRRTGIGYGYTF
TRBJ2-1	.	TRBD2	TRBV4-1	TGCGCCAGCAGCCCTAAAGATATCAGAGGCGGGGGATCCTACAATGAGCAGTTCTTC	CASSPKDIRGGGSYNEQFF
TRBJ1-2	.	.	TRBV5-1	TGCGCCAGCAGCTTGGGCAGTTCTAACTATGGCTACACCTTC	CASSLGSSNYGYTF
TRBJ2-2	.	.	TRBV24-1	TGTGCCACCAGTGACACAAACACCGGGGAGCTGTTTTTT	CATSDTNTGELFF
TRBJ2-7	.	.	TRBV6-2/TRBV6-3	TGTGCCAGCAGTTTCCCCCCCAACGAGCAGTACTTC	CASSFPPNEQYF
TRBJ1-5	once	.	TRBV29-1	TGCAGCTCGGGGGGAAGCAATCAGCCCCAGCATTTT	CSSGGSNQPQHF
TRBJ2-5	.	.	TRBV30	TGTGCCTGGAGTACTGGGGGGTCGGAGACCCAGTACTTC	CAWSTGGSETQYF
TRBJ2-5	.	TRBD2	TRBV2	TGTGCCAGTGACCCCGCTCGCGGGGGGAGGCAGACCCAGTACTTC	CASDPARGGRQTQYF
TRBJ1-3	.	.	TRBV6-5	TGTGCCACCCAACGGTATGCTGGAAACACCATATATTTT	CATQRYAGNTIYF
TRBJ2-5	.	TRBD1	TRBV15	TGTGCCACCAGCATACGTGACAGGGTCCAAGAGACCCAGTACTTC	CATSIRDRVQETQYF
TRBJ2-1	.	.	TRBV4-3	TGCGCCAGCAGCCGTCTTGGGGGCGATGAGCAGTTCTTC	CASSRLGGDEQFF
TRBJ2-4	.	TRBD2	TRBV7-2	TGTGCCAGCAGCTTGGGGACTAGCGGGAACATTCAGTACTTC	CASSLGTSGNIQYF
TRBJ2-5	.	.	TRBV4-1	TGCGCCAGCAGCCAAGATCCGGGGTACCAAGAGACCCAGTACTTC	CASSQDPGYQETQYF
TRBJ1-1	.	.	TRBV2	TGTGCCAGCAGTGAAGTTGGATTTGAGCACACTGAAGCTTTCTTT	CASSEVGFEHTEAFF
TRBJ1-1	.	.	TRBV30	TGTGCCTGGAGACAGGGAATAGAAGCTTTCTTT	CAWRQGIEAFF
TRBJ1-1	.	.	TRBV11-3	TGTGCCAGCAGCTTAATGTCCCGTACGGGAGCTTTCTTT	CASSLMSRTGAFF
TRBJ1-6	few	.	TRBV4-2	TGTGCCAGCAGCCACGGGGGGCTGGATAATTCACCCCTCCACTTT	CASSHGGLDNSPLHF
TRBJ2-7	.	.	TRBV5-5	TGTGCCAGCAGCTTGCTAGCCGGGGGGCAAGGGCAGTACTTC	CASSLLAGGQGQYF
TRBJ2-7	.	TRBD2	TRBV2	TGTGCCAGCAGATCTTCGAGCGGGGGGGGAGGCGAGCAGTACTTC	CASRSSSGGGGEQYF
TRBJ2-7	once	TRBD2	TRBV9	TGTGCCAGCAGCGCACGTAACCCTTTAGCGGGGGAACCCTACGAGCAGTACTTC	CASSARNPLAGEPYEQYF